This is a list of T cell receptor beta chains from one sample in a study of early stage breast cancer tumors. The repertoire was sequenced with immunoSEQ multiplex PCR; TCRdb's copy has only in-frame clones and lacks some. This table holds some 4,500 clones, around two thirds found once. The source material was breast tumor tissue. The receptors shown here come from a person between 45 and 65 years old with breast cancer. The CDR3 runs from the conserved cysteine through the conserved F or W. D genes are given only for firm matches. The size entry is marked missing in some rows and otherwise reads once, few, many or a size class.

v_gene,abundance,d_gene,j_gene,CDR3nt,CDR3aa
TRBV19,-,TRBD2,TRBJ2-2,TGTGCCAGTACTGCCGGGACTAGCGGGAGGATCTTCACCGGGGAGCTGTTTTTT,CASTAGTSGRIFTGELFF
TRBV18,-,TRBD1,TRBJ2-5,TGTGCCAGCTCACCACCGAGGCGGACAGGGGGAGAGACCCAGTACTTC,CASSPPRRTGGETQYF
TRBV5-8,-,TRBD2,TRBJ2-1,TGTGCCAGCAGCTTGGGGGCTAGCGGGAGAGTGGAGAATGAGCAGTTCTTC,CASSLGASGRVENEQFF
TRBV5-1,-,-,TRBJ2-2,TGCGCCAGCAGCTTGGACGGACCGAACACCGGGGAGCTGTTTTTT,CASSLDGPNTGELFF
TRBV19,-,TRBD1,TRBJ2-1,TGTGCCAGTAGTTACGGGACAGGGCTGAATGAGCAGTTCTTC,CASSYGTGLNEQFF
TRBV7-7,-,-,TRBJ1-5,TGTGCTAGCAGCTTAGGCCCGGAACAGCCCCAGCATTTT,CASSLGPEQPQHF
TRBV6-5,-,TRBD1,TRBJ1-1,TGTGCCAGCAGTTACCCGGGACAGGGCTCCACTGAAGCTTTCTTT,CASSYPGQGSTEAFF
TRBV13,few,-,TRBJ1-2,TGTGCCAGCAGCTTAGGCCAGGAGGATTCCTATGGCTACACCTTC,CASSLGQEDSYGYTF
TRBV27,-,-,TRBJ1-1,TGTGCCAGCAGTTTTAGGGCGGACACTGAAGCTTTCTTT,CASSFRADTEAFF
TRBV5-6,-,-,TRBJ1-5,TGTGCCAGCAGCTTGGCCGGGCAGGCTAATCAGCCCCAGCATTTT,CASSLAGQANQPQHF
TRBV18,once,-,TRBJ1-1,TGTGCCAGCTCACCACGGGGGGGCTTTAACACTGAAGCTTTCTTT,CASSPRGGFNTEAFF
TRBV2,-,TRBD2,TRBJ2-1,TGTGCCAGCAGTGGGACTAGCGGGAGTGCCGAGTTCTTC,CASSGTSGSAEFF
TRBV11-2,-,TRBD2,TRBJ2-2,TGTGCCAGCAGCCCGGGACTAGCAAAGACCGGGGAGCTGTTTTTT,CASSPGLAKTGELFF
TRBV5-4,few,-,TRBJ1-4,TGTGCCAGCAGCTTGGGTCGTGGTGAAAAACTGTTTTTT,CASSLGRGEKLFF
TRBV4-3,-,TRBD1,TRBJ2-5,TGCGCCAGCAGCCGCACCACAGGGGCGGTGACCCAGTACTTC,CASSRTTGAVTQYF
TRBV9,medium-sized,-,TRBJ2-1,TGTGCCAGCAGCTATGACTCCGAGCCGAACAATGAGCAGTTCTTC,CASSYDSEPNNEQFF
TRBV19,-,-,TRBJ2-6,TGTGCCACCTTCGACGGCTCTGGGGCCAACGTCCTGACTTTC,CATFDGSGANVLTF
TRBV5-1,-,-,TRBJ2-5,TGCGCCAGCAAAAAGCCGAGGACAGCCCAAGAGACCCAGTACTTC,CASKKPRTAQETQYF
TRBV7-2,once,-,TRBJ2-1,TGTGCCAGCAGCTTAGGAAGCTCCTACAATGAGCAGTTCTTC,CASSLGSSYNEQFF
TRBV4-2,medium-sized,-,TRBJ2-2,TGTGCCAGCAGCCAAGATTCGGCAGTCTCGAACACCGGGGAGCTGTTTTTT,CASSQDSAVSNTGELFF
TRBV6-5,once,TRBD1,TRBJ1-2,TGTGCCAGCACCAAGACAGGGGGCAACTATGGCTACACCTTC,CASTKTGGNYGYTF
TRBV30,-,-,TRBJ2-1,TGTGCCTGGAGCGGACTCTCCGGGATTTCCTACAATGAGCAGTTCTTC,CAWSGLSGISYNEQFF
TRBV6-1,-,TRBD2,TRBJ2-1,TGTGCCAGCGGGGCGGGAGTAGTTGGGTACAATGAGCAGTTCTTC,CASGAGVVGYNEQFF
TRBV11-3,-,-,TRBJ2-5,TGTGCCAGCAGCCCCCTAGGTAGTGATGAGACCCAGTACTTC,CASSPLGSDETQYF
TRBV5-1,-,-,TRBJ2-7,TGCGCCAGCAGCCTACAGGGTTCCTACGAGCAGTACTTC,CASSLQGSYEQYF
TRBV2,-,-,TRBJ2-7,TGTGCCAGCAGCCGCGGCTACGAGCAGTACTTC,CASSRGYEQYF
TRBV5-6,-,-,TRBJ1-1,TGTGCCAGCAGCTTGAACACCGGGAGATCGAACACTGAAGCTTTCTTT,CASSLNTGRSNTEAFF
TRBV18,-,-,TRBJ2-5,TGTGCCAGCTCACCACCGGACGGGATGGTCCAGTACTTC,CASSPPDGMVQYF
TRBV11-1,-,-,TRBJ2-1,TGTGCCAGCAGCCCTAACGAGAAAGGGGCTCAGTTCTTC,CASSPNEKGAQFF